Presented here are 8 T cell receptor beta chains from one specimen sequenced in a study of blood T cells in healthy people across ages. Combining a sample-barcoded 5' primer with a J-beta primer mix, a second PCR ran for roughly 7 to 11 cycles. MiXCR was run by TCRdb on the 5' RACE reads, yielding one entry per CDR3 protein. The sample has 1.4 million to 1.5 million distinct CDR3 sequences; about 43% are singletons. The specimen sequenced was blood. The receptors come from a woman in her late teens or twenties in good health.

This chain connects TRBV6-1 to TRBJ2-3, with 7 nucleotides matching TRBD1. With V trimmed by 6 bases and J by 2 bases, 8 bases remained unmatched. This CDR3 spans 15 amino acids. Germline V gives CDR1 MNHNS, CDR2 SASEGT. The CDR3 DNA reads TGTGCCAGCAGGCCGAACAGGGGAAACACAGATACGCAGTATTTT. Translated, it gives CASRPNRGNTDTQYF.

The table lists this clonotype with a few counts. The chain is built from TRBV12-3 or TRBV12-4 and TRBJ1-4; D perhaps matches TRBD1 (5 bases). This CDR3 is 15 amino acids long. Trimming stripped 5 bases from V and 1 base from J, with 11 bases between. The CDR3 DNA is TGTGCCAGCAGTCTGGGGGTCTTAACTAATGAAAAACTGTTTTTT. Protein: CASSLGVLTNEKLFF.

CDR3 nucleotide sequence: TGCAGTGTTGGATACGTCGTCGAGCAAAACCTCTACGAGCAGTACTTC. Residues: CSVGYVVEQNLYEQYF. This sequence joins TRBV20-1 and TRBJ2-7; no clear D. The germline gives CDR1 DFQATT, CDR2 SNEGSKA (reference sequence). Trimming cost V 7 bases and J 3 bases, with 25 bases left between them. The CDR3 contains 16 residues.

Comments on this clonotype: A single base separates this from a much larger clone, so it may be a read error. This chain links TRBV6-1 with TRBJ1-2, with D hard to call. The germline V gene encodes CDR1 MNHNS and CDR2 SASEGT. CDR3 length: 11 residues. V gave up 7 bases and J gave up 3 bases, with 6 bases separating them. The CDR3: CASTEDYGYTF. The CDR3 DNA reads TGTGCCAGCACCGAGGACTATGGCTACACCTTC.

DNA of the CDR3: TGTGCCAGCAGTGTGGCCAACAGGGACGATGGGCAGTTCTTC. Translating gives CASSVANRDDGQFF. The J gene is TRBJ2-1, the V gene TRBV6-1, with D perhaps TRBD1 (6 bases). The CDR3 length is 14 residues. V dropped 4 bases and J dropped 12 bases, with 19 bases sitting between them. CDR1 is MNHNS, CDR2 SASEGT, per germline.

This rearrangement joins TRBV18 to TRBJ2-7; possible D gene TRBD1, 5 bases. Germline values: CDR1 KGHSH, CDR2 LQKENI. The CDR3 is made up of 13 amino acids. V lost 2 bases, J lost 3 bases, and 8 bases lay in between. CDR3 sequence: CASSPGAGYEQYF. The CDR3 DNA is TGTGCCAGCTCACCAGGGGCCGGCTACGAGCAGTACTTC.

The rearrangement joins TRBV4-1 to TRBJ2-1, with TRBD1 identical over 8 bases. The junction had 13 bases not matched to a gene; V was cut back by 1 base and J by 8 bases. The germline V gene encodes CDR1 MGHRA and CDR2 YSYEKL. There are 17 residues in the CDR3. The CDR3 sequence: CASSQVGGTGSGYEQFF. CDR3 DNA sequence: TGCGCCAGCAGCCAAGTCGGAGGGACAGGCAGCGGATATGAGCAGTTCTTC.

This chain links TRBV2 with TRBJ1-6; 10 nucleotides agree with TRBD1. Germline CDR1 SNHLY, CDR2 FYNNEI. The ends lost 4 bases at V and 2 bases at J; junction bases unmatched: 2. CDR3 length: 16 amino acids. The CDR3 spells CASSGGQGTYNSPLHF. The CDR3 nucleotides read TGTGCCAGCAGTGGGGGACAGGGGACCTATAATTCACCCCTCCACTTT.